Listed below are T cell receptor beta chains from one sample, sequenced in a study of a mutant IDH1 vaccine in newly diagnosed glioma. For these receptors, no antigen is known. Assay: immunoSEQ multiplex PCR; the TCRdb copy retains only in-frame clones and omits some. The sample gives 70,000 to 100,000 clones, over 75% of which show up once; about 0.6% is in the top ten. The sequencing here drew on PBMCs, taken from a glioma patient whose treatment included an IDH1 peptide vaccine. The receptors here all came from a woman aged 50 to 60 with glioma. CDR3s include the opening cysteine and the closing phenylalanine or tryptophan. The D gene is left open where the match is weak. Clone size is shown for a subset of rows, as once, few, many or a class of expanded clone.

d_gene	v_gene	abundance	j_gene	CDR3aa	CDR3nt
TRBD1	TRBV30	NA	TRBJ2-6	CAWRGQGASGANVLTF	TGTGCCTGGAGAGGACAGGGGGCTTCTGGGGCCAACGTCCTGACTTTC
NA	TRBV28	NA	TRBJ2-3	CASSNPNGDTQYF	TGTGCCAGCTCAAATCCGAATGGGGATACGCAGTATTTT
TRBD1	TRBV30	NA	TRBJ1-1	CAWSATTGSPFF	TGTGCCTGGAGTGCAACGACAGGGTCACCTTTCTTT
TRBD2	TRBV13	NA	TRBJ2-1	CASIESGSMHRSSYNEQFF	TGTGCCAGCATTGAGAGCGGGAGTATGCATCGAAGTTCCTACAATGAGCAGTTCTTC
NA	TRBV7-9	NA	TRBJ2-2	CASSARGAPNTGELFF	TGTGCCAGCAGCGCCCGAGGGGCCCCGAACACCGGGGAGCTGTTTTTT
TRBD1	TRBV5-8	NA	TRBJ2-5	CASSTGQVQETQYF	TGTGCCAGCAGCACCGGACAGGTCCAAGAGACCCAGTACTTC
TRBD1	TRBV15	once	TRBJ1-4	CATSESRTGGLEKLFF	TGTGCCACCAGCGAGTCCAGGACAGGGGGCTTGGAAAAACTGTTTTTT
NA	TRBV11-3	NA	TRBJ2-1	CASSFSGGQGEQFF	TGTGCCAGCAGCTTCTCCGGGGGCCAGGGTGAGCAGTTCTTC
NA	TRBV29-1	NA	TRBJ1-3	CSVVAGTSGNTIYF	TGCAGCGTTGTGGCAGGGACCTCTGGAAACACCATATATTTT
NA	TRBV27	once	TRBJ2-3	CASRGASTDTQYF	TGTGCCAGCCGAGGGGCAAGCACAGATACGCAGTATTTT
NA	TRBV7-9	NA	TRBJ2-7	CASSLEVVGYLSSYEQYF	TGTGCCAGCAGCTTAGAAGTCGTCGGGTACCTGAGCTCCTACGAGCAGTACTTC
NA	TRBV19	NA	TRBJ2-7	CASSVQPADHEQYF	TGTGCCAGTAGTGTACAACCCGCTGACCACGAGCAGTACTTC
NA	TRBV28	NA	TRBJ1-5	CASSPIILTPRRQDQPQHF	TGTGCCAGCAGTCCGATAATCCTTACCCCCCGGAGACAGGATCAGCCCCAGCATTTT
NA	TRBV4-1	NA	TRBJ2-5	CASSQVAGTQYF	TGCGCCAGCAGCCAAGTCGCGGGGACCCAGTACTTC